These 17 T cell receptor beta chains were sequenced from one sample in a study of monozygotic twins with inflammatory bowel disease. TCRdb reprocessed the 5' RACE reads; each CDR3 protein has one entry and no DNA is given. This sample's clone table lists about 380,000 distinct CDR3 sequences. What was sequenced was blood. The receptors come from a human donor with ulcerative colitis or Crohn's disease, or a healthy co-twin of an affected twin (not recorded which).

V and J are TRBV7-9 and TRBJ2-4; the D call of TRBD2 rests on TCRdb alone, since no DNA is present to check it. Germline values: CDR1 SEHNR, CDR2 FQNEAQ (reference sequence). This CDR3 has 14 residues. The chain's CDR3 is CASTPSGAKNIQYF.

The rearrangement joins TRBV12-3 or TRBV12-4 to TRBJ2-4; TCRdb's assignment of TRBD1 cannot be checked, as there is no DNA. There are 13 residues in the CDR3. CDR3 sequence: CASSPPAKNIQYF.

Here the CDR3 reads CASRQSYSGEKLFF. The rearrangement uses TRBV6-1 and TRBJ1-4. The CDR3 has 14 residues. Germline-derived CDR1 and CDR2 are MNHNS and SASEGT.

V gene TRBV12-3 or TRBV12-4 combines with J gene TRBJ1-4; TCRdb calls TRBD1, which cannot be checked without DNA. The CDR3 totals 17 residues. The chain's CDR3 is CASSQGQTYATNEKLFF.

The rearrangement joins TRBV28 to TRBJ2-3; the TRBD2 assignment by TCRdb is unverifiable without DNA. Germline-derived CDR1 and CDR2 are MDHEN and SYDVKM. This CDR3 is built from 13 residues. CDR3 loop: CASSLPPADTQYF.

Here the CDR3 reads CASSRARENQETQYF. The V and J genes are TRBV4-2 and TRBJ2-5; TCRdb indicates TRBD1, and absent DNA this call remains unverified. CDR1 and CDR2 (germline): LGHNA, YNFKEQ. This CDR3 comprises 15 residues.

The V call is TRBV7-8, the J call TRBJ2-3; TCRdb designates TRBD1, a call that cannot be tested without DNA. This CDR3 is built from 16 residues. Germline V gene data show CDR1 as SGHVS and CDR2 as FQNEAQ. CDR3 region: CASLTPLDRRTDTQYF. Full variable domain (missing parts from reference TRBV7-8 and TRBJ2-3): GAGVSQSPRYKVAKRGQDVALRCDPISGHVSLFWYQQALGQGPEFLTYFQNEAQLDKSGLPSDRFFAERPEGSVSTLKIQRTQQEDSAVYLCASLTPLDRRTDTQYFGPGTRLTVL.

The genes are TRBV12-3 or TRBV12-4 and TRBJ1-6. The CDR3 spans 16 residues. This chain's CDR3 is CASSLGRFSYNSPLHF.

The J gene is TRBJ1-3, the V gene TRBV18. CDR1 and CDR2 from the germline V gene are KGHSH and LQKENI. This CDR3 region has 16 residues. The CDR3 sequence is CASSSGTPDSGNTIYF. Drawing the rest from reference TRBV18 and TRBJ1-3, the complete variable domain is NAGVMQNPRHLVRRRGQEARLRCSPMKGHSHVYWYRQLPEEGLKFMVYLQKENIIDESGMPKERFSAEFPKEGPSILRIQQVVRGDSAAYFCASSSGTPDSGNTIYFGEGSWLTVV.

The gene calls are TRBV5-1 and TRBJ2-3; the TRBD1 assignment by TCRdb is unverifiable without DNA. Germline V gene lookup returns CDR1 SGHRS and CDR2 YFSETQ. The CDR3 loop spans 14 amino acids. The CDR3 loop is CASSFGQVPDTQYF.

This chain uses TRBV27 with TRBJ2-1; there is no DNA to check the TCRdb D call of TRBD2. Germline assignment: CDR1 MNHEY and CDR2 SMNVEV (reference sequence). The CDR3 runs 15 residues. The CDR3 loop reads CASIKTSGDLNEQFF.

The chain combines TRBV7-2 with TRBJ1-4. This CDR3 contains 16 residues. Germline values: CDR1 SGHTA, CDR2 FQGNSA. CDR3 protein: CASSLGQLTTNEKLFF.

The V and J genes are TRBV6-1 and TRBJ2-3; TCRdb reports TRBD2, a call that lacks DNA to check it against. Germline-derived CDR1 and CDR2 are MNHNS and SASEGT. The CDR3 is 16 residues long. CDR3 amino acids: CASRGSYGGGTDTQYF.

This chain joins TRBV4-2 and TRBJ1-5. The CDR3 is 16 amino acids. The germline V gene encodes CDR1 LGHNA and CDR2 YNFKEQ. CDR3 sequence: CASSQAGSNSNQPQHF.

The chain is built from TRBV5-4 and TRBJ1-5; TCRdb's assignment of TRBD1 cannot be checked, as there is no DNA. The germline gives CDR1 SGHNT, CDR2 YYREEE (reference sequence). CDR3 size: 14 residues. CDR3 amino acids: CASSMGGGSQPQHF.

The V and J genes are TRBV11-1 and TRBJ2-3; TCRdb selects TRBD1, and the lack of DNA leaves this call unchecked. This CDR3 has 15 amino acids. Germline lookup yields CDR1 SGHAT and CDR2 FQDESV (reference sequence). The CDR3 region is CASSLRDRVADTQYF.

The rearrangement joins TRBV6-1 to TRBJ1-5; TCRdb names TRBD1, which stays unverified in the absence of DNA. This CDR3 has 17 amino acids. Germline V gene lookup returns CDR1 MNHNS and CDR2 SASEGT. This CDR3 is CASSRHRQGASNQPQHF.